Below, 5 T cell receptor beta chains from the same sample are listed, as sequenced in a study of T-cell reconstitution after alpha-beta-depleted transplantation in children. Unique molecular identifiers tagged the TCRbeta library. TCRdb itself ran the PCR reads through MiXCR, one entry per CDR3 protein. Of 70,000 to 95,000 distinct CDR3 sequences in the sample, 9% to 15% were seen once. Source: PBMCs from the stem cell graft donor, taken from the stem cell graft. Source of these receptors: a human donor who donated a stem cell graft to a child with inherited bone marrow failure.

This clonotype showed up many times. The chain combines TRBV20-1 with TRBJ2-1, with TRBD2 identical over 13 bases. The CDR3 is 15 residues long. Germline trimming cut 0 bases from V and 5 bases from J; bases unmatched to any gene: 1. Germline CDR1 is DFQATT and CDR2 is SNEGSKA (reference sequence). The CDR3 here is CSAREGTSGDNEQFF. The CDR3 region has the DNA TGCAGTGCTAGAGAAGGGACTAGCGGGGACAATGAGCAGTTCTTC.

This clonotype was recorded at least ten times. The chain links TRBV11-2 to TRBJ2-3; no firm D call. CDR1 and CDR2 from the germline V gene are SGHAT and FQNNGV. The CDR3 extends over 14 amino acids. V gave up 5 bases and J gave up 2 bases, with 11 bases separating them. The CDR3 loop is CASSRTSITDTQYF. The DNA of the CDR3 is TGTGCCAGCAGCCGAACCTCCATCACAGATACGCAGTATTTT.

The V and J genes are TRBV7-8 and TRBJ2-7; D is possibly TRBD1 (5 bases). CDR1 is SGHVS and CDR2 is FQNEAQ in the germline V gene. This CDR3 has 15 amino acids. The V gene lost 3 bases and the J gene lost 2 bases, with 14 bases spanning the gap. Written as DNA, the CDR3 is TGTGCCAGCAGCTTGGGTGGGGCTAGTACCTACGAGCAGTACTTC. Translated, it gives CASSLGGASTYEQYF.

This clonotype has more than one count but fewer than ten. The J gene is TRBJ2-1, the V gene TRBV7-8; 7 positions agree with TRBD2. Germline V lookup: CDR1 SGHVS, CDR2 FQNEAQ. CDR3 length: 13 residues. Trimming cost V 4 bases and J 8 bases; bases outside gene matches: 5. The CDR3 loop is CASSSGLGDEQFF. The CDR3 coding sequence is TGTGCCAGCAGCTCCGGACTAGGGGATGAGCAGTTCTTC.

This clonotype occurred many times. This rearrangement joins TRBV7-2 to TRBJ2-1, with 7 bases identical to TRBD2. This CDR3 contains 16 residues. The trim removed 5 bases at V and 6 bases at J, leaving 13 bases unmatched. The V gene's germline CDR1 is SGHTA and CDR2 FQGNSA. CDR3 DNA: TGTGCCAGCAGCCATTATATAAGACTAGCTTCCAATGAGCAGTTCTTC. It is translated as CASSHYIRLASNEQFF.